The clone carrying this TCR beta chain has at least ten counts. Its specificity is not known. During its preparation, the TCRbeta library received unique molecular identifiers. TCRdb ran MiXCR on the PCR reads and lists one entry per CDR3 protein. The table shows about 300,000 distinct CDR3 sequences, with 6.5% to 9% occurring only once. The entry originates in a study of T-cell reconstitution after alpha-beta-depleted transplantation in children. Study-wide findings and caveats: Some patients' high day-60 TCRbeta diversity was attributed to recipient cells surviving conditioning. By one year post-transplant, T-cell counts and diversity largely arose from T cells that were newly produced. Reportedly, only several hundred clones from non-depleted graft cells drove alpha-beta T-cell counts at about two months.

Germline loops: CDR1 SNHLY, CDR2 FYNNEI. Between the trimmed V and J ends, which lost 8 bases and 2 bases, there was a span of 4 bases. CDR3 length: 11 amino acids. The receptor's source is a female patient aged 2-10 years who had a stem cell transplant for Fanconi anemia, so the T cells may come from the graft donor. The source was peripheral blood, collected 360 days after TCRalphabeta/CD19-depleted stem cell transplant. This chain joins TRBV2 and TRBJ2-1; D not certain. CDR3 region: CASATYNEQFF. Written as DNA, the CDR3 is TGTGCCAGCGCCACCTACAATGAGCAGTTCTTC.